This T cell receptor (beta chain) came from a study of blood T cell repertoires in COVID-19. There are 15 residues in the CDR3. With 0 bases clipped from V and 5 bases from J, the junction kept 7 bases outside the gene matches. Germline V gives CDR1 SGDLS, CDR2 YYNGEE. The protocol was immunoSEQ multiplex PCR, while the TCRdb copy is restricted to in-frame clones and leaves out a portion. The sample consists of some 260,000 clones, 70% to 90% of them appearing once. The sequence was obtained from a man younger than 35 with active or convalescent COVID-19. Sequenced: peripheral blood. This chain uses TRBV9 with TRBJ1-2, with 7 nucleotides matching TRBD1. CDR3: CASSVAGTATYGYTF. The CDR3 nucleotides read TGTGCCAGCAGCGTAGCCGGGACAGCCACTTATGGCTACACCTTC.